One sample yielded the 26 T cell receptor beta chains listed below, sequenced in a study of T-cell memory formation after mild COVID-19. TCRdb re-called the 5' RACE reads through MiXCR, storing one row per CDR3 protein. The table includes 150,000 to 200,000 distinct CDR3 sequences, 11% detected once. The specimen was PBMCs or a T cell subset sorted from them (not recorded which). These receptors were taken from a man aged 18 to 30 who had mild COVID-19 (a few samples of this study predate the infection). Cell type and time point are not known.

The chain combines TRBV7-9 with TRBJ1-1, with 10 bases fitting TRBD1. The germline CDR1 and CDR2 sequences are SEHNR and FQNEAQ (reference sequence). The V gene end was trimmed by 6 bases and the J gene end by 4 bases; junction bases not matched to a gene: 11. CDR3 length: 16 residues. DNA for the CDR3: TGTGCCAGCAGGAGAGGCAGACAGGGGGCGAGCACTGAAGCTTTCTTT. It is translated as CASRRGRQGASTEAFF.

This clonotype was counted only a few times. The V and J genes are TRBV5-1 and TRBJ1-2; 7 bases map to TRBD1. With V trimmed by 4 bases and J by 5 bases, 8 bases remained unmatched. This CDR3 is built from 14 residues. CDR1 is SGHRS, CDR2 YFSETQ, per germline. CDR3 sequence (DNA): TGCGCCAGCAGCGAGCCGGGACAGCCATATGGCTACACCTTC. It specifies CASSEPGQPYGYTF. Combining the CDR3 with reference TRBV5-1 and TRBJ1-2 gives the whole variable domain KAGVTQTPRYLIKTRGQQVTLSCSPISGHRSVSWYQQTPGQGLQFLFEYFSETQRNKGNFPGRFSGRQFSNSRSEMNVSTLELGDSALYLCASSEPGQPYGYTFGSGTRLTVV.

This clonotype was recorded many times. The V and J genes are TRBV7-2 and TRBJ2-5; 9 bases are a match to TRBD1. The V and J ends lost 3 bases and 5 bases, in that order; junction bases with no gene match: 10. This CDR3 is built from 16 residues. Per germline, CDR1 SGHTA and CDR2 FQGNSA. The CDR3 DNA reads as TGTGCCAGCAGCTTTGCCTCGGACAGGGGAAGGGAGACCCAGTACTTC. Protein product: CASSFASDRGRETQYF.

This clonotype appeared a single time. V usage is TRBV27 and J usage is TRBJ2-3, with 8 nucleotides matching TRBD2. V was clipped by 2 bases and J by 2 bases; unmatched bases: 3. Germline-derived CDR1 and CDR2 are MNHEY and SMNVEV (reference sequence). The CDR3 contains 15 residues. The CDR3 nucleotides are TGTGCCAGCAGTTTAGAGCGGGGGCCCACAGATACGCAGTATTTT. This sequence encodes CASSLERGPTDTQYF.

Ten or more counts support this clonotype. The chain carries TRBV24-1 and TRBJ2-1; TRBD1 matches 11 bases. Germline assignment: CDR1 KGHDR and CDR2 SFDVKD. Trimming cost V 3 bases and J 6 bases; bases outside gene matches: 3. The CDR3 has 15 amino acids. CDR3 sequence: CATSDPGTGGNEQFF. Here the CDR3 DNA reads TGTGCCACCAGTGATCCGGGGACAGGGGGCAATGAGCAGTTCTTC.

The V call is TRBV6-6, the J call TRBJ2-2; D is perhaps TRBD2 (5 bases). Looked up from germline, CDR1 is MNHNY and CDR2 is SVGAGI (reference sequence). The V end lost 4 bases, the J end lost 0 bases, and 6 bases lay between the germline ends. The CDR3 length is 14 residues. The CDR3 is CASSFGTNTGELFF. The CDR3 bases are TGTGCCAGCAGTTTCGGGACGAACACCGGGGAGCTGTTTTTT.

This clonotype was counted only a few times. The V gene is TRBV12-3 or TRBV12-4, the J gene TRBJ2-5; D call uncertain. The CDR3 sequence is 13 residues long. Trimming took 8 bases from V and 0 from J, leaving 10 bases between them. CDR3 nucleotides: TGTGCCAGCGCAAGTCCGTACCAAGAGACCCAGTACTTC. Protein product: CASASPYQETQYF.

This sequence joins TRBV5-6 and TRBJ2-5; maybe TRBD1 (6 bases). The CDR3 extends over 15 amino acids. Germline CDR1 is SGHDT and CDR2 is YYEEEE. The V gene lost 4 bases and the J gene lost 3 bases, with 16 bases spanning the gap. This CDR3 reads CASSPVWDTKETQYF. Here the CDR3 DNA reads TGTGCCAGCAGCCCAGTGTGGGACACAAAAGAGACCCAGTACTTC.

This clonotype turned up a few times. This chain joins TRBV14 and TRBJ2-3; 8 bases match TRBD1. Trimming removed 5 bases from V and 8 bases from J; junction bases left unmatched: 9. Per germline, CDR1 SGHDN and CDR2 FVKESK. The CDR3 is 14 amino acids. CDR3 amino acids: CASSSGQAQVTQYF. For the CDR3, the DNA is TGTGCCAGCAGCTCGGGACAGGCTCAGGTTACGCAGTATTTT.

The rearrangement uses TRBV27 and TRBJ2-1, with D unresolved. The CDR3 runs to 12 residues. Trimming removed 9 bases at V and 9 bases at J, with 15 bases between. The germline V gene has CDR1 MNHEY and CDR2 SMNVEV (reference sequence). In nucleotides, the CDR3 is TGTGCCAGTTCGAGGTCGGTCGGTGAGCAGTTCTTC. It translates to CASSRSVGEQFF.

The V and J genes are TRBV11-1 and TRBJ2-1; D may be TRBD1 (6 bases). Trimming took off 5 bases at V and 5 bases at J, with 13 bases between the two ends. Looked up from germline, CDR1 is SGHAT and CDR2 is FQDESV (reference sequence). The CDR3 runs to 14 residues. The CDR3, as DNA: TGTGCCAGCAGCAACGCCCGGACAGACAATGAGCAGTTCTTC. It specifies CASSNARTDNEQFF.

This clonotype was found a few times. The junction and the germline gene differ at one end; a read error may be behind it. V usage is TRBV20-1 and J usage is TRBJ2-2; TRBD2 matches at 10 bases. This CDR3 contains 13 residues. Germline V gene sequence: CDR1 DFQATT, CDR2 SNEGSKA (reference sequence). The CDR3 coding sequence is TGCAGCGCTAGCGGGGGGAACACCGGGGAGCTGTTTTTT. This codes for CSASGGNTGELFF.

The V gene is TRBV20-1, the J gene TRBJ1-1; 8 bases line up with TRBD1. The CDR3 consists of 16 residues. After removal of 0 bases from V and 4 bases from J, the junction contained 10 bases not matched to a gene. Looked up from germline, CDR1 is DFQATT and CDR2 is SNEGSKA (reference sequence). The CDR3 DNA reads as TGCAGTGCTAGAGATCGTAGGACAGGGAGTGGCACTGAAGCTTTCTTT. Residues: CSARDRRTGSGTEAFF.

This clonotype was counted at least ten times. Here the CDR3 reads CASSIPGAPYGYTF. In DNA, the CDR3 is TGTGCCAGCAGCATCCCCGGGGCCCCCTATGGCTACACCTTC. The chain couples TRBV11-2 to TRBJ1-2; the D gene is possibly TRBD1 (5 bases). CDR1 and CDR2 from the germline V gene are SGHAT and FQNNGV. The CDR3 length is 14 residues. The V gene lost 5 bases and the J gene lost 4 bases, with 14 bases spanning the gap.

This clonotype was found a few times. The chain employs TRBV20-1 and TRBJ2-5, with a possible D match to TRBD1 (5 bases). CDR1 and CDR2 (germline): DFQATT, SNEGSKA (reference sequence). This CDR3 region has 13 residues. Trimming cost V 0 bases and J 9 bases, with 14 bases left between them. The CDR3 DNA reads as TGCAGTGCTAGAGAGCCCCCCCGACAGTCCCAGTACTTC. Translated: CSAREPPRQSQYF.

This clonotype has more than one count but fewer than ten. The genes are TRBV5-1 and TRBJ2-3; the match to TRBD2 covers 9 bases. V shed 4 bases, J shed 10 bases, and the junction held 4 bases outside the gene matches. Germline CDR1 and CDR2: SGHRS and YFSETQ. CDR3 length: 12 amino acids. The CDR3 region is CASSPGLAPQYF. The DNA for the CDR3 is TGCGCCAGCAGCCCAGGACTAGCGCCGCAGTATTTT.

CDR3 loop: CASMRVRGGGYTF. CDR3 DNA sequence: TGTGCCAGCATGCGTGTCAGGGGCGGAGGCTACACCTTC. The rearrangement uses TRBV6-5 and TRBJ1-2, with D perhaps TRBD1 (6 bases). Germline CDR1 is MNHEY and CDR2 is SVGAGI. This CDR3 contains 13 residues. V lost 7 bases to trimming and J lost 8 bases, with 17 bases between them.

The CDR3 is CASSLSGTGRSPLHF. The CDR3, as DNA: TGCGCCAGCAGCTTGTCTGGGACAGGGAGATCACCCCTCCACTTT. This chain uses TRBV5-1 with TRBJ1-6; 9 nucleotides agree with TRBD1. Trimming took 1 base from V and 10 from J; bases not matched to a gene: 6. The CDR3 sequence is 15 residues long. Per the germline V gene, CDR1 is SGHRS and CDR2 is YFSETQ.

This clonotype was observed a handful of times. The CDR3 protein is CASSRQAGTFSNEKLFF. CDR3 in DNA: TGCGCCAGCAGCCGCCAAGCAGGGACCTTCAGTAATGAAAAACTGTTTTTT. V usage is TRBV4-3 and J usage is TRBJ1-4, with a possible D match to TRBD1 (5 bases). Trimming took 4 bases from V and 4 from J, leaving 19 bases between them. The CDR3 length is 17 residues. Looked up from germline, CDR1 is LGHNA and CDR2 is YSLEER.

The chain links TRBV5-6 to TRBJ2-7, with 7 positions matching TRBD1. The CDR3 extends over 15 amino acids. Trimming took 3 bases from V and 6 from J; bases not matched to a gene: 12. In germline, CDR1 is SGHDT, CDR2 YYEEEE. The CDR3 region has the DNA TGTGCCAGCAGCTCTCAGGGGCAGGGGGTCCGCGAGCAGTACTTC. It specifies CASSSQGQGVREQYF.

This clonotype came up many times. The chain uses TRBV5-5 and TRBJ2-5; D possibly corresponds to TRBD1 (5 bases). Germline V gene lookup returns CDR1 SGHKS and CDR2 YYEKEE (reference sequence). The germline V and J ends were trimmed by 0 bases and 5 bases, with 14 bases remaining between them. This CDR3 spans 15 amino acids. The CDR3 DNA is TGTGCCAGCAGCTTGGGTGGGGCGACCAGGGAGACCCAGTACTTC. It encodes CASSLGGATRETQYF.

The chain couples TRBV2 to TRBJ2-7; D tentatively fits TRBD1 or TRBD2 (6 bases each). This CDR3 contains 10 residues. Germline V gives CDR1 SNHLY, CDR2 FYNNEI. The CDR3 nucleotides read TGTGCCAGCGGGGGGCCTCCGAGGGGAGTC. It specifies CASGGPPRGV.

CDR3 loop: CASTGGQTNTGELFF. The CDR3 region has the DNA TGTGCCAGCACCGGGGGACAGACGAACACCGGGGAGCTGTTTTTT. V gene TRBV2 combines with J gene TRBJ2-2; weak D call: TRBD1 (7 bases). V was cut by 7 bases and J by 0 bases, with 12 bases left in between. The CDR3 totals 15 residues. The germline CDR1 and CDR2 sequences are SNHLY and FYNNEI. The full variable domain, in which reference TRBV2 and TRBJ2-2 provide the parts outside the CDR3, is EPEVTQTPSHQVTQMGQEVILRCVPISNHLYFYWYRQILGQKVEFLVSFYNNEISEKSEIFDDQFSVERPDGSNFTLKIRSTKLEDSAMYFCASTGGQTNTGELFFGEGSRLTVL.

This clonotype occurred many times. V is TRBV11-2 and J is TRBJ2-3; no clear D. Deletions cut 3 bases from V and 3 bases from J, with 7 bases between. Germline CDR1 reads SGHAT; CDR2 reads FQNNGV. There are 13 residues in the CDR3. The CDR3 nucleotides read TGTGCCAGCAGCTTCTTCGCGACAGATACGCAGTATTTT. This translates into CASSFFATDTQYF.

V is TRBV3-1 and J is TRBJ2-7; D unresolved. CDR3 length: 10 amino acids. The ends were cut back, 3 bases at V and 10 bases at J, with 7 bases in the middle. Germline lookup yields CDR1 LGHDT and CDR2 YNNKEL (reference sequence). The CDR3 DNA sequence: TGTGCCAGCAGCCATAGGCCCCAGTACGTC. It specifies CASSHRPQYV.

The chain combines TRBV4-1 with TRBJ2-1, with D unclear. V was pared by 4 bases and J by 6 bases, with 13 bases between. CDR1 MGHRA and CDR2 YSYEKL come from the germline V gene. The CDR3 length is 14 residues. For the CDR3, the DNA is TGCGCCAGCAGCCCCGGAGTGGGCTTCAATGAGCAGTTCTTC. Translation gives CASSPGVGFNEQFF.